What follows are 5 T cell receptor beta chains derived from one specimen sequenced in a study of blood T cell repertoires in COVID-19. The repertoire was sequenced with immunoSEQ multiplex PCR; TCRdb's copy has only in-frame clones and lacks some. The sample includes about 230,000 clones, around 83% of them seen just once. Sequenced: peripheral blood. The receptors derive from a man in his forties or fifties with acute or convalescent COVID-19.

The chain joins TRBV28 to TRBJ2-7; D perhaps matches TRBD2 (7 bases). Germline V lookup: CDR1 MDHEN, CDR2 SYDVKM. The CDR3 contains 14 residues. V gave up 10 bases and J gave up 3 bases, with 19 bases separating them. The CDR3 nucleotides are TGTGCCACCAACCGAGGGGGGGGCCTCTACGAGCAGTACTTC. This encodes CATNRGGGLYEQYF.

This sequence joins TRBV19 and TRBJ1-2; TRBD1 matches at 8 bases. V trimming: 8 bases; J trimming: 0 bases; junction bases outside the gene matches: 11. There are 16 residues in the CDR3. Looked up from germline, CDR1 is LNHDA and CDR2 is SQIVND (reference sequence). The CDR3 region is CASASGQGPSNYGYTF. The CDR3 nucleotides are TGTGCCAGTGCTTCCGGACAGGGACCATCTAACTATGGCTACACCTTC.

Concerning this clone itself: At one end the junction does not follow the germline gene, possibly because of a read error. The sample contains more than one DNA sequence encoding this CDR3. The rearrangement joins TRBV19 to TRBJ2-5, with D possibly TRBD1 on 6 matching bases. Germline lookup yields CDR1 LNHDA and CDR2 SQIVND (reference sequence). The CDR3 is 13 residues long. The CDR3 protein is CASRTTGRQTQYF. The CDR3 nucleotides are TGCGCCAGTAGGACAACAGGGCGGCAGACCCAGTACTTC.

The chain is built from TRBV28 and TRBJ1-5; no clear D. Trimming cost V 5 bases and J 4 bases, with 12 bases left between them. The germline V gene encodes CDR1 MDHEN and CDR2 SYDVKM. The CDR3 contains 14 residues. The CDR3 DNA reads TGTGCCAGCAGTCCACTCCGTGGTAATCAGCCCCAGCATTTT. Translated, it gives CASSPLRGNQPQHF.

V is TRBV20-1 and J is TRBJ1-2; D possibly corresponds to TRBD1 (6 bases). This CDR3 comprises 14 residues. Germline lookup yields CDR1 DFQATT and CDR2 SNEGSKA (reference sequence). V shed 3 bases and J shed 4 bases, with 15 bases lying between them. Here the CDR3 DNA reads TGCAGTGCTAGTGGCTTAGGGGGTAGCTATGGCTACACCTTC. This translates into CSASGLGGSYGYTF.